Given below is one TCR beta chain in context. As yet, its antigen is unknown. Extraction of RNA preceded its reverse transcription into cDNA, which served as the sequencing template. This table comes from immunoSEQ multiplex PCR, and its TCRdb copy is limited to in-frame clones, with some not included. The data hold tens of thousands of clones, with around 70% observed a single time. This sample's treatment: oral pan-JAK inhibitor, 5-10 mg twice daily. Alopecia areata patients gave lesional scalp punch biopsies and peripheral blood samples. This sample was taken from a study of CD8+ T cells in alopecia areata. There are 13 residues in the CDR3. Germline CDR1 reads SGHAT; CDR2 reads FQNNGV. V was cut by 3 bases and J by 13 bases, with 16 bases left in between. Study observations and caveats: Tofacitinib significantly reduced both scalp clonality and expanded CD8+ clones among the top 100. More clonal than normal scalp was lesional scalp, particularly alopecia totalis/universalis.

The genes are TRBV11-2 and TRBJ2-1; no clear D. This receptor was taken from a human donor with alopecia areata. The material sequenced was CD8+ T cells sorted from blood, taken at week 44, from a patient treated with tofacitinib. This CDR3 is CASSLERGRIQFF. The CDR3 DNA sequence: TGTGCCAGCAGCTTGGAAAGAGGACGAATCCAGTTCTTC.